This TCR beta chain was sequenced during a study of control samples from healthy donors and cancer patients. The table came from immunoSEQ multiplex PCR; TCRdb's copy has only in-frame clones and leaves some out. Here the sample spans about 71,000 clones, around nine tenths being singletons. V was shortened by 4 bases and J by 2 bases, with 13 bases between the two germline ends. Germline values: CDR1 SGHDT, CDR2 YYEEEE. This CDR3 spans 14 amino acids. The receptor was derived from a man in his fifties or sixties with lung cancer. This chain joins TRBV5-6 and TRBJ2-7, with D perhaps being TRBD1 or TRBD2 (6 bases each). The specimen was PBMCs. The CDR3 region has the DNA TGTGCCAGCAGCCTAAAGGGGGGCCCCTACGAGCAGTACGTC. This gives the protein CASSLKGGPYEQYV.